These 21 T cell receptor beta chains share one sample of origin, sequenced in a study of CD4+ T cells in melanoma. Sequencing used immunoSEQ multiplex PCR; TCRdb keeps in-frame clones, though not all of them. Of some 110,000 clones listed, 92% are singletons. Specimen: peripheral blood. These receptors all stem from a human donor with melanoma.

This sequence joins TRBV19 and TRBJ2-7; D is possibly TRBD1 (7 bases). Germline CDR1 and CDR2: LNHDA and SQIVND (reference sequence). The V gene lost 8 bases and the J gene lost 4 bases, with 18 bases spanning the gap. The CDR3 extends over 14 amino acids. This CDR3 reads CASGTPGQLYEQYF. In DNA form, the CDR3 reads TGTGCCAGTGGGACTCCGGGACAGCTGTACGAGCAGTACTTC.

CDR3 DNA sequence: TGTGCCTGGGGGGGGACAGGCCAAGAGACCCAGTACTTC. It codes for CAWGGTGQETQYF. This chain uses TRBV30 with TRBJ2-5, with TRBD1 identical over 8 bases. Losses at the gene ends were 5 bases for V and 1 base for J; bases not matched to a gene: 3. The CDR3 sequence is 13 residues long. Germline assignment: CDR1 GTSNPN and CDR2 SVGIG (reference sequence).

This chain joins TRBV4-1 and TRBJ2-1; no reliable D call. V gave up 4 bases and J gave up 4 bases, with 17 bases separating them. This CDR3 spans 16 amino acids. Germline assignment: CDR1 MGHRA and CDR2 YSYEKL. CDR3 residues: CASSPPGLVRYNEQFF. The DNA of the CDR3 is TGCGCCAGCAGCCCACCCGGGTTAGTCCGGTACAATGAGCAGTTCTTC.

The CDR3 loop reads CASSQGDSRGYTF. The CDR3 region has the DNA TGCGCCAGCAGCCAGGGGGACTCTCGTGGCTACACCTTC. This chain joins TRBV5-1 and TRBJ1-2; 7 bases match TRBD1. The CDR3 spans 13 residues. J was trimmed by 7 bases and V by 4 bases; bases with no gene match: 7. Germline CDR1 and CDR2: SGHRS and YFSETQ.

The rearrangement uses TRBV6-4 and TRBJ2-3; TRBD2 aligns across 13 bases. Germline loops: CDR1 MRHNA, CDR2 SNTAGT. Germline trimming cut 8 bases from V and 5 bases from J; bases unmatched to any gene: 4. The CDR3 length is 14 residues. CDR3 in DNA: TGTGCCAGCGTCGGACTAGCGGGAGAAGATACGCAGTATTTT. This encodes CASVGLAGEDTQYF.

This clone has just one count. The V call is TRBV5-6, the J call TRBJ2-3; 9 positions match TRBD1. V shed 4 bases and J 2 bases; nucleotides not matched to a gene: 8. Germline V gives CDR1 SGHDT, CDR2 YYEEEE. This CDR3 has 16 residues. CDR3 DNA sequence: TGTGCCAGCAGCCGCAGAGGGACAGGGTCCACAGATACGCAGTATTTT. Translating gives CASSRRGTGSTDTQYF.

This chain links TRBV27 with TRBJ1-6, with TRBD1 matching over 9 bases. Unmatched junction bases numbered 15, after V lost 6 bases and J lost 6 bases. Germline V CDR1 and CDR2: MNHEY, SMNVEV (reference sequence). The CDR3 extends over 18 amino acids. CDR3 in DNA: TGTGCCAGCAGGATTAAACCCCTCCGGGACAGGGTTAATTCACCCCTCCACTTT. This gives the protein CASRIKPLRDRVNSPLHF.

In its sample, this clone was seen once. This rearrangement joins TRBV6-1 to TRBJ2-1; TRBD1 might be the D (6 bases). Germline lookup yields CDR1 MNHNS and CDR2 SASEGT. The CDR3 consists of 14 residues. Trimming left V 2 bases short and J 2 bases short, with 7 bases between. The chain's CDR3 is CASSEQGPYNEQFF. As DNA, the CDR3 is TGTGCCAGCAGTGAACAGGGGCCCTACAATGAGCAGTTCTTC.

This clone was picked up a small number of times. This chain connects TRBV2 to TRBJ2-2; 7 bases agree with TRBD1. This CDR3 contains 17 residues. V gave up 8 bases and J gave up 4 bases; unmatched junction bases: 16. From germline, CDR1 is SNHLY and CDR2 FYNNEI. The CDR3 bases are TGTGCCAGCCAACCACGGGACAGTATGCTGGTCACCGGGGAGCTGTTTTTT. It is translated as CASQPRDSMLVTGELFF.

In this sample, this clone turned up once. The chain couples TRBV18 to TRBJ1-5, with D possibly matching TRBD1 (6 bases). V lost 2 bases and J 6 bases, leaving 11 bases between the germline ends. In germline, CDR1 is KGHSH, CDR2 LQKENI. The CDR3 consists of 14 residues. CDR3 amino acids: CASSPYTGIQPQHF. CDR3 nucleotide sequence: TGTGCCAGCTCACCATATACAGGGATTCAGCCCCAGCATTTT.

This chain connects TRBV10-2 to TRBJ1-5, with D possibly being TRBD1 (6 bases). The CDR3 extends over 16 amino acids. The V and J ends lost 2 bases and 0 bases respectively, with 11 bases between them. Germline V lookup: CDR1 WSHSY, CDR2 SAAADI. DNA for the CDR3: TGCGCCAGCAGTGAGCCGACAGGCTATAGCAATCAGCCCCAGCATTTT. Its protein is CASSEPTGYSNQPQHF.

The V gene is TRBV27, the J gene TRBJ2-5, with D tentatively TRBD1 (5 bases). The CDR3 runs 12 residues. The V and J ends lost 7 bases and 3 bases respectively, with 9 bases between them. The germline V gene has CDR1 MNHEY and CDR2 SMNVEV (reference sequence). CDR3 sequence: CASKAGKETQYF. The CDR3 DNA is TGTGCCAGCAAAGCAGGGAAAGAGACCCAGTACTTC.

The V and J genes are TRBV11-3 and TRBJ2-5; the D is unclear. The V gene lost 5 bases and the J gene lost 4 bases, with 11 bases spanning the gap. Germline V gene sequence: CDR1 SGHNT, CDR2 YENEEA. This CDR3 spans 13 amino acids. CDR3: CASSPDLGETQYF. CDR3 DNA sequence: TGTGCCAGCAGCCCGGACCTGGGAGAGACCCAGTACTTC.

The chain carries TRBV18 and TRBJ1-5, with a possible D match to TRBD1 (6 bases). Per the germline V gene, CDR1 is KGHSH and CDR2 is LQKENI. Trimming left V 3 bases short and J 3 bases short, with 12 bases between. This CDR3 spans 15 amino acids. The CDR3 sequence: CASSPGQGLNQPQHF. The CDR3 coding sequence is TGTGCCAGCTCACCCGGGCAGGGGCTCAATCAGCCCCAGCATTTT.

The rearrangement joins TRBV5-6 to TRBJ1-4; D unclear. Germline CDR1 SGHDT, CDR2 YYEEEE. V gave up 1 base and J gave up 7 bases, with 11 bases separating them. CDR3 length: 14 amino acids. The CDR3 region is CASSLRDIGEKLFF. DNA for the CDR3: TGTGCCAGCAGCTTGCGGGATATCGGTGAAAAACTGTTTTTT.

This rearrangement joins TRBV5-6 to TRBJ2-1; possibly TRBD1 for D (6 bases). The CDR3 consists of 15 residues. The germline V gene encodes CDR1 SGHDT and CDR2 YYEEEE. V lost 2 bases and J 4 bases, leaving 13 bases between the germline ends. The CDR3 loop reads CASSFRQEFYNEQFF. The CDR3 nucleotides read TGTGCCAGCAGCTTCCGACAGGAGTTTTACAATGAGCAGTTCTTC. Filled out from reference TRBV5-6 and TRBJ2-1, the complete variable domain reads DAGVTQSPTHLIKTRGQQVTLRCSPKSGHDTVSWYQQALGQGPQFIFQYYEEEERQRGNFPDRFSGHQFPNYSSELNVNALLLGDSALYLCASSFRQEFYNEQFFGPGTRLTVL.

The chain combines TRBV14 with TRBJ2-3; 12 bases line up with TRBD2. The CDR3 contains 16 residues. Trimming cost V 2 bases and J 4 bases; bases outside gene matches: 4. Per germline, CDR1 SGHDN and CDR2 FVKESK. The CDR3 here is CASSQIRLAGADTQYF. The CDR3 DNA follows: TGTGCCAGCAGCCAAATCCGACTAGCGGGAGCAGATACGCAGTATTTT.

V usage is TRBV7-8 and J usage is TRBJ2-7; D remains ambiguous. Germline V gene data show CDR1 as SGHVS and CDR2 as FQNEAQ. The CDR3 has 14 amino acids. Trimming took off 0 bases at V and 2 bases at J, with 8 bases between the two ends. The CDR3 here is CASSLAPRTYEQYF. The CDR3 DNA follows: TGTGCCAGCAGCTTAGCCCCTAGAACCTACGAGCAGTACTTC.

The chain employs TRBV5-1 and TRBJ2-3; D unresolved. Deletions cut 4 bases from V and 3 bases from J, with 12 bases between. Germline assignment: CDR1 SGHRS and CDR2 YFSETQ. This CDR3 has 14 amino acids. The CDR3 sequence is CASSLMGMTDTQYF. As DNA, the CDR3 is TGCGCCAGCAGCCTCATGGGCATGACAGATACGCAGTATTTT.

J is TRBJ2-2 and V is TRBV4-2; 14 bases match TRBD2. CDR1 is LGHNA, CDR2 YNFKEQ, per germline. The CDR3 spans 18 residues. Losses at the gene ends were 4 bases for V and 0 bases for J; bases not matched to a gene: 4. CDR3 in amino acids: CASSLLGLAGANTGELFF. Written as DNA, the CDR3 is TGTGCCAGCAGCCTACTGGGACTAGCGGGAGCGAACACCGGGGAGCTGTTTTTT.

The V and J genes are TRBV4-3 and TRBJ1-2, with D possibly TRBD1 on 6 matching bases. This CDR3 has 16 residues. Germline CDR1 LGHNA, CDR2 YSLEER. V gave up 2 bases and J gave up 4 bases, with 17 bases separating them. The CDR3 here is CASSQKLRGAGYGYTF. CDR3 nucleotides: TGCGCCAGCAGCCAAAAACTCAGGGGCGCGGGCTATGGCTACACCTTC.